These 32 T cell receptor beta chains were all obtained from the same sample, sequenced in a study of blood T cell repertoires in COVID-19. The table came from immunoSEQ multiplex PCR; TCRdb's copy has only in-frame clones and leaves some out. The repertoire includes around 150,000 clones, around 85% of them detected once, and 2.5% to 4% sits in the top ten. Sequencing was performed on peripheral blood. Receptor source: a man aged 65 to 79 with acute or convalescent COVID-19.

The chain couples TRBV28 to TRBJ1-3; the match to TRBD1 covers 10 bases. The CDR3 is made up of 13 amino acids. CDR1 is MDHEN and CDR2 is SYDVKM in the germline V gene. CDR3 bases: TGTCAGACAGGGGGCGAAAGAGGAAACACCATATATTTT. Its protein is CQTGGERGNTIYF.

The chain recombines TRBV6-5 with TRBJ1-1, with D possibly matching TRBD1 (5 bases). Germline CDR1 and CDR2: MNHEY and SVGAGI. V shed 8 bases and J shed 1 base, with 14 bases lying between them. The CDR3 has 14 residues. CDR3 DNA sequence: TGTGCCAGCCGACCGGGACTCTCGAACACTGAAGCTTTCTTT. Protein sequence: CASRPGLSNTEAFF.

This chain connects TRBV6-6 to TRBJ2-1; 10 bases map to TRBD2. This CDR3 is built from 16 residues. Germline assignment: CDR1 MNHNY and CDR2 SVGAGI (reference sequence). J was trimmed by 4 bases and V by 2 bases; bases with no gene match: 5. CDR3 in DNA: TGTGCCAGCAGTTACATCCCTAGCGGGAGTTACAATGAGCAGTTCTTC. It translates to CASSYIPSGSYNEQFF.

V usage is TRBV19 and J usage is TRBJ2-3, with TRBD1 as a possible D gene (6 bases). Looked up from germline, CDR1 is LNHDA and CDR2 is SQIVND (reference sequence). The CDR3 is 15 residues long. V lost 4 bases and J lost 2, with 13 bases in between. The CDR3 loop is CASSRMRGSTDTQYF. CDR3 nucleotide sequence: TGTGCCAGTAGTAGAATGAGGGGGTCCACAGATACGCAGTATTTT.

DNA of the CDR3: TGTGCCACCAGTGATTCGGGACTAGCGGGTCGAGGTAATGAGCAGTTCTTC. This encodes CATSDSGLAGRGNEQFF. V is TRBV24-1 and J is TRBJ2-1, with TRBD2 identical over 12 bases. The germline CDR1 and CDR2 sequences are KGHDR and SFDVKD. The V and J ends lost 2 bases and 7 bases, in that order; junction bases with no gene match: 8. The CDR3 consists of 17 residues.

V is TRBV7-9 and J is TRBJ1-5; TRBD1 might be the D (6 bases). CDR1 is SEHNR, CDR2 FQNEAQ, per germline (reference sequence). This CDR3 region has 13 residues. V shed 1 base and J shed 9 bases, with 10 bases lying between them. CDR3 protein: CASSLGGPGPQHF. CDR3 sequence (DNA): TGTGCCAGCAGCTTAGGGGGGCCTGGGCCCCAGCATTTT.

The gene calls are TRBV3-1 (or the pseudogene TRBV3-2) and TRBJ1-2; TRBD1 aligns across 12 bases. Per germline, CDR1 LGHDT and CDR2 YNNKEL (reference sequence). The CDR3 is made up of 15 amino acids. V was pared by 1 base and J by 8 bases, with 5 bases of the junction left unmatched. The CDR3 protein is CASSQVGQGAVGYTF. DNA for the CDR3: TGTGCCAGCAGCCAAGTGGGACAGGGGGCGGTCGGCTACACCTTC.

This chain joins TRBV27 and TRBJ2-1; 10 bases agree with TRBD2. V lost 5 bases to trimming and J lost 5 bases; unmatched junction nucleotides: 15. The CDR3 extends over 18 amino acids. Germline-derived CDR1 and CDR2 are MNHEY and SMNVEV (reference sequence). The CDR3 nucleotides read TGTGCCAGCAGTCTCAGCAGTCCCCTAGCGGGAGACCACAATGAGCAGTTCTTC. Its translation: CASSLSSPLAGDHNEQFF.

The sample holds one count of this clone. The chain uses TRBV11-2 and TRBJ2-5, with 10 nucleotides matching TRBD2. This CDR3 spans 17 amino acids. Unmatched junction bases numbered 10, after V lost 1 base and J lost 5 bases. Germline CDR1 is SGHAT and CDR2 is FQNNGV. The CDR3 sequence is CASSLGVSGRYGETQYF. In nucleotides, the CDR3 is TGTGCCAGCAGCTTAGGGGTTAGCGGGAGGTACGGGGAGACCCAGTACTTC.

The chain uses TRBV19 and TRBJ2-2, with TRBD1 matching 8 bases. Trimming removed 4 bases from V and 7 bases from J; junction bases left unmatched: 5. In germline, CDR1 is LNHDA, CDR2 SQIVND (reference sequence). The length of the CDR3 is 14 residues. Here the CDR3 reads CASSNQGAGGELFF. Here the CDR3 DNA reads TGTGCCAGTAGTAATCAGGGGGCGGGCGGGGAGCTGTTTTTT.

The rearrangement links TRBV30 to TRBJ2-3; 9 positions match TRBD1. This CDR3 is 14 amino acids long. CDR1 GTSNPN and CDR2 SVGIG come from the germline V gene (reference sequence). V shed 2 bases, J shed 4 bases, and the junction held 4 bases outside the gene matches. The DNA of the CDR3 is TGTGCCTGGAGTATACAGGGGGCCCCAGATACGCAGTATTTT. It encodes CAWSIQGAPDTQYF.

To note about this clone: Sequence at one end of the junction differs from germline and may be a read error. The genes are TRBV24-1 and TRBJ1-6; D is ambiguous. Germline V CDR1 and CDR2: KGHDR, SFDVKD. The CDR3 sequence is 15 residues long. CDR3 amino acids: CATSDLFSSNSPLHF. In nucleotides, the CDR3 is TGTGCCACCAGTGATTTGTTCTCCTCTAATTCACCCCTCCACTTT.

The genes are TRBV27 and TRBJ2-7; 10 bases match TRBD1. Looked up from germline, CDR1 is MNHEY and CDR2 is SMNVEV (reference sequence). V trimming: 7 bases; J trimming: 4 bases; junction bases outside the gene matches: 19. The CDR3 covers 18 residues. Written as DNA, the CDR3 is TGTGCCAGCAAGGCCGGGACAGGGGTTCCTGCTATGCGGTACGAGCAGTACTTC. It yields the protein CASKAGTGVPAMRYEQYF.

The genes are TRBV19 and TRBJ1-6; a weak D match, TRBD1 (6 bases). Trimming shortened V by 11 bases and J by 7 bases, and 30 bases separated the two germline ends. This CDR3 is 18 amino acids long. CDR1 LNHDA and CDR2 SQIVND come from the germline V gene (reference sequence). Here the CDR3 reads CAASAEQGSSNSNSPLHF. The CDR3 nucleotides read TGTGCCGCCTCAGCGGAACAGGGATCGTCTAACTCCAATTCACCCCTCCACTTT.

V usage is TRBV5-1 and J usage is TRBJ1-1; unclear D gene. The germline V gene encodes CDR1 SGHRS and CDR2 YFSETQ. This CDR3 contains 12 residues. The ends were cut back, 0 bases at V and 11 bases at J, with 11 bases in the middle. The CDR3 DNA is TGCGCCAGCAGCTTGGGAGGGAGGGAGGCTTTCTTT. Protein: CASSLGGREAFF.

The genes are TRBV2 and TRBJ2-6; D is ambiguous. The CDR3 loop spans 14 amino acids. V was pared by 4 bases and J by 12 bases, with 16 bases between. Germline values: CDR1 SNHLY, CDR2 FYNNEI. This CDR3 is CASSVAIGVAVLTF. In nucleotides, the CDR3 is TGTGCCAGCAGTGTAGCTATAGGAGTCGCCGTCCTGACTTTC. Using reference TRBV2 and TRBJ2-6 for the parts outside the CDR3, the full variable domain is EPEVTQTPSHQVTQMGQEVILRCVPISNHLYFYWYRQILGQKVEFLVSFYNNEISEKSEIFDDQFSVERPDGSNFTLKIRSTKLEDSAMYFCASSVAIGVAVLTFGAGSRLTVL.

The gene calls are TRBV5-1 and TRBJ2-1; 13 nucleotides line up with TRBD2. The CDR3 covers 15 residues. Losses at the gene ends were 4 bases for V and 8 bases for J; bases not matched to a gene: 6. Germline CDR1 reads SGHRS; CDR2 reads YFSETQ. The DNA of the CDR3 is TGCGCCAGCAGCCTGGGGACTAGCGGGACCCATGAGCAGTTCTTC. Residues: CASSLGTSGTHEQFF.

The V call is TRBV6-5, the J call TRBJ2-3, with D maybe TRBD1 (6 bases). Trimming removed 7 bases from V and 1 base from J, with 15 bases in between. This CDR3 is 15 amino acids long. In germline, CDR1 is MNHEY, CDR2 SVGAGI. The CDR3 reads CASTLGGMGTDTQYF. The CDR3 DNA reads TGTGCCAGCACCCTAGGGGGTATGGGCACAGATACGCAGTATTTT.

The chain employs TRBV7-2 and TRBJ2-2; 10 positions match TRBD1. The CDR3 contains 15 residues. The germline gives CDR1 SGHTA, CDR2 FQGNSA. V was clipped by 5 bases and J by 4 bases; unmatched bases: 4. CDR3 region: CASSPRTGGTGELFF. CDR3 DNA sequence: TGTGCCAGCAGCCCTCGGACAGGGGGCACCGGGGAGCTGTTTTTT.

This chain connects TRBV28 to TRBJ1-1; the D gene is possibly TRBD1 (5 bases). The CDR3 has 16 residues. Germline CDR1 reads MDHEN; CDR2 reads SYDVKM. Trimming left V 5 bases short and J 1 base short, with 17 bases between. The CDR3 protein is CASSPLLQGWNTEAFF. CDR3 sequence (DNA): TGTGCCAGCAGTCCGCTCCTCCAGGGTTGGAACACTGAAGCTTTCTTT.

This clone appeared once. The J gene is TRBJ2-7, the V gene TRBV5-6; D is unclear. The CDR3 spans 15 residues. Trimming left V 0 bases short and J 3 bases short, with 13 bases between. Germline CDR1 SGHDT, CDR2 YYEEEE. CDR3 region: CASSLVVTPNYEQYF. CDR3 nucleotide sequence: TGTGCCAGCAGCTTGGTTGTGACACCGAACTACGAGCAGTACTTC.

This rearrangement joins TRBV28 to TRBJ1-1, with a possible D match to TRBD1 (6 bases). Per the germline V gene, CDR1 is MDHEN and CDR2 is SYDVKM. V was trimmed by 5 bases and J by 5 bases, leaving 12 bases between them. CDR3 size: 13 residues. CDR3 in DNA: TGTGCCAGCAGTGAAACAGGGCGGACTGAAGCTTTCTTT. It yields the protein CASSETGRTEAFF.

This clone was detected once. The rearrangement links TRBV19 to TRBJ2-5, with D unresolved. The germline V gene encodes CDR1 LNHDA and CDR2 SQIVND (reference sequence). Trimming took 5 bases from V and 1 from J, leaving 8 bases between them. This CDR3 comprises 13 residues. DNA of the CDR3: TGTGCCAGTAGTCCGGTATTCCAAGAGACCCAGTACTTC. Translating gives CASSPVFQETQYF.

The gene calls are TRBV3-1 (or the pseudogene TRBV3-2) and TRBJ1-4; 9 positions match TRBD1. From germline, CDR1 is LGHDT and CDR2 YNNKEL (reference sequence). This CDR3 region has 16 residues. V lost 0 bases and J lost 9; bases outside the gene matches: 8. DNA of the CDR3: TGTGCCAGCAGCCAAGATACGGGACAGGGTGGAAAAAAACTGTTTTTT. Encoded protein: CASSQDTGQGGKKLFF.

The chain recombines TRBV5-4 with TRBJ2-3; 8 bases match TRBD2. The junction had 9 bases not matched to a gene; V was cut back by 4 bases and J by 2 bases. The CDR3 length is 16 residues. Germline V CDR1 and CDR2: SGHNT, YYREEE (reference sequence). The CDR3: CASSLSSGSSTDTQYF. The CDR3, as DNA: TGTGCCAGCAGCCTATCTAGCGGGTCATCCACAGATACGCAGTATTTT. The entire variable domain, with the rest obtained from reference TRBV5-4 and TRBJ2-3, is as follows: ETGVTQSPTHLIKTRGQQVTLRCSSQSGHNTVSWYQQALGQGPQFIFQYYREEENGRGNFPPRFSGLQFPNYSSELNVNALELDDSALYLCASSLSSGSSTDTQYFGPGTRLTVL.

V is TRBV7-8 and J is TRBJ2-1; 11 nucleotides line up with TRBD2. The CDR3 is made up of 16 amino acids. Per germline, CDR1 SGHVS and CDR2 FQNEAQ. Trimming at V came to 1 base and at J to 7 bases, leaving 6 bases not matched to a gene. The CDR3 nucleotides are TGTGCCAGCAGCTTAGGCCTCCGGACTAGCGGGAATGAGCAGTTCTTC. Translated, it gives CASSLGLRTSGNEQFF.

This chain links TRBV9 with TRBJ2-7; D perhaps matches TRBD2 (6 bases). Trimming removed 2 bases from V and 3 bases from J, with 15 bases in between. The CDR3 runs 15 residues. Germline V gives CDR1 SGDLS, CDR2 YYNGEE. The DNA of the CDR3 is TGTGCCAGCAGCGTGTGGCAGGGAGGCCTCTACGAGCAGTACTTC. It yields the protein CASSVWQGGLYEQYF. The full variable domain, in which reference TRBV9 and TRBJ2-7 provide the parts outside the CDR3, is DSGVTQTPKHLITATGQRVTLRCSPRSGDLSVYWYQQSLDQGLQFLIQYYNGEERAKGNILERFSAQQFPDLHSELNLSSLELGDSALYFCASSVWQGGLYEQYFGPGTRLTVT.

The CDR3 DNA follows: TGTGCCAGCAGCCATGCGGGACAGACCTCCTACGAGCAGTACTTC. Its translation: CASSHAGQTSYEQYF. This chain uses TRBV4-2 with TRBJ2-7, with a tentative D call TRBD1 (7 bases). Germline CDR1 is LGHNA and CDR2 is YNFKEQ. This CDR3 spans 15 amino acids. V lost 3 bases and J 0 bases, leaving 12 bases between the germline ends.

As for this clone: At the DNA level, this CDR3 is encoded by other sequences in the same sample as well. CDR3 amino acids: CASSLQGRETQYF. In DNA, the CDR3 is TGTGCCAGCAGTCTACAGGGTCGGGAGACCCAGTACTTC. The chain recombines TRBV27 with TRBJ2-5; perhaps TRBD1 as D (6 bases). The CDR3 sequence is 13 residues long. Germline CDR1 MNHEY, CDR2 SMNVEV (reference sequence). V gave up 5 bases and J gave up 5 bases, with 12 bases separating them.

The rearrangement joins TRBV7-6 to TRBJ2-3; D is perhaps TRBD2 (6 bases). The CDR3 consists of 17 residues. The ends were cut back, 0 bases at V and 5 bases at J, with 18 bases in the middle. Germline V lookup: CDR1 SGHVS, CDR2 FNYEAQ. The CDR3 DNA reads TGTGCCAGCAGCTTAGCGGTTGGGGGGAGGACTGGAGATACGCAGTATTTT. This encodes CASSLAVGGRTGDTQYF.

The rearrangement links TRBV19 to TRBJ2-5, with 11 nucleotides matching TRBD1. The CDR3 is made up of 15 amino acids. V was clipped by 6 bases and J by 1 base; unmatched bases: 4. Germline V gene lookup returns CDR1 LNHDA and CDR2 SQIVND (reference sequence). As DNA, the CDR3 is TGTGCCAGTAGCCCGGGACAGGGGGGCCAAGAGACCCAGTACTTC. Translated, it gives CASSPGQGGQETQYF.

This clone was recorded a few times. The chain uses TRBV7-8 and TRBJ1-1; D gene unclear. V was shortened by 3 bases and J by 1 base, with 6 bases between the two germline ends. Per the germline V gene, CDR1 is SGHVS and CDR2 is FQNEAQ. CDR3 size: 13 residues. The CDR3 protein is CASSFSPNTEAFF. CDR3 DNA sequence: TGTGCCAGCAGCTTTAGTCCGAACACTGAAGCTTTCTTT.